This TCR beta chain emerged from a study of memory CD4+ T cells and cytomegalovirus serostatus. Single viable CD3+CD4+CD8-CD45RO+ cells were sorted as the memory CD4+ T cells. Sequencing was performed with immunoSEQ multiplex PCR; in TCRdb, only in-frame clones are kept and a portion is missing. The table has 25,000 to 30,000 clones, about 80% seen once; the top ten hold 0.68%. CDR1 and CDR2 from the germline V gene are SGHAT and FQNNGV. V was cut by 0 bases and J by 9 bases, with 9 bases left in between. This CDR3 is 13 amino acids long. This clonotype originated in an adult in good health and CMV-seronegative. Sequencing input: memory CD4+ T cells from blood. The rearrangement links TRBV11-2 to TRBJ2-1; D gene ambiguous. The CDR3: CASSLEFRGEQFF. CDR3 sequence (DNA): TGTGCCAGCAGCTTAGAGTTCCGAGGTGAGCAGTTCTTC.